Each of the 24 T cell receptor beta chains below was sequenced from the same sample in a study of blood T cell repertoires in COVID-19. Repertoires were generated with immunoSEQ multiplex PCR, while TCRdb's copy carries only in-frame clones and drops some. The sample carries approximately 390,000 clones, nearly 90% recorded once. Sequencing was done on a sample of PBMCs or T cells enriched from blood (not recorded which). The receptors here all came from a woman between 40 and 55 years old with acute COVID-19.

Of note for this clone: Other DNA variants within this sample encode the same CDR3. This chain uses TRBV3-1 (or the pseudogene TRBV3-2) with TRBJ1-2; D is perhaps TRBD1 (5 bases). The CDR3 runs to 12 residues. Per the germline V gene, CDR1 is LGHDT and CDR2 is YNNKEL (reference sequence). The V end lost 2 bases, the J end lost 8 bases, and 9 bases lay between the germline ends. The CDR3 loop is CASSQTGYGYTF. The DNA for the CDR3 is TGTGCCAGCAGCCAAACAGGCTACGGCTACACCTTC.

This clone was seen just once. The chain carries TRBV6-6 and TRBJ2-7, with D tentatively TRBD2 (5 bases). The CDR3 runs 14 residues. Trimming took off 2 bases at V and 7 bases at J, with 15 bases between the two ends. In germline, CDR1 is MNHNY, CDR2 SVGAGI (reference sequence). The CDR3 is CASSYDESGSEQYF. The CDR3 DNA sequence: TGTGCCAGCAGTTACGACGAATCGGGGTCGGAGCAGTACTTC.

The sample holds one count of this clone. The CDR3 DNA sequence: TGTGCCAGCAGTGAATCTTACAGTAAGCGGTTTACCACTGAAGCTTTCTTT. Protein sequence: CASSESYSKRFTTEAFF. V usage is TRBV2 and J usage is TRBJ1-1; unclear D gene. V shed 2 bases and J shed 4 bases, with 20 bases lying between them. The CDR3 length is 17 residues. Germline V gene data show CDR1 as SNHLY and CDR2 as FYNNEI.

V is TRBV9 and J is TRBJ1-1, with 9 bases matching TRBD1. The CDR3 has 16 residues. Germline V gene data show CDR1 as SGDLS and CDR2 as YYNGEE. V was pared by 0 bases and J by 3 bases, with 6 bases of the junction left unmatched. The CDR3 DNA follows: TGTGCCAGCAGCGTAGATATTCGGACAGGGGACACTGAAGCTTTCTTT. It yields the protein CASSVDIRTGDTEAFF.

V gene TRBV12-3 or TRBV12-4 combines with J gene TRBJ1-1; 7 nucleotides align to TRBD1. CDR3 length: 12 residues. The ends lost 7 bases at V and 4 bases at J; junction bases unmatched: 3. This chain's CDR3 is CASIGDSTEAFF. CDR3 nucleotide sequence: TGTGCCAGCATTGGGGACAGCACTGAAGCTTTCTTT.

The CDR3 reads CASSLGGAANTGELFF. Here the CDR3 DNA reads TGTGCCAGCAGCCTTGGGGGGGCAGCGAACACCGGGGAGCTGTTTTTT. V gene TRBV3-1 (or the pseudogene TRBV3-2) combines with J gene TRBJ2-2; possibly TRBD2 for D (7 bases). Germline V lookup: CDR1 LGHDT, CDR2 YNNKEL (reference sequence). The CDR3 runs to 16 residues. V was shortened by 4 bases and J by 0 bases, with 12 bases between the two germline ends.

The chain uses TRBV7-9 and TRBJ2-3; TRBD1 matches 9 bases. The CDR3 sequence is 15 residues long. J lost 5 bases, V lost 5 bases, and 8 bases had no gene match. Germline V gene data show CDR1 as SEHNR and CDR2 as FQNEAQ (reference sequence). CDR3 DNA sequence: TGTGCCAGCAGCCCCGGGACAGGGTTGAGAGATACGCAGTATTTT. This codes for CASSPGTGLRDTQYF.

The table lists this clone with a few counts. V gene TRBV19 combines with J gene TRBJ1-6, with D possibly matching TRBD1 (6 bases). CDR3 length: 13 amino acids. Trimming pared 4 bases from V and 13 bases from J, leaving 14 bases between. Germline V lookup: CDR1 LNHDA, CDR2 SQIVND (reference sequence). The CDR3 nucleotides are TGTGCCAGTAGTACACAGGGCGGTGGTCCCCTCCACTTT. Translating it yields CASSTQGGGPLHF.

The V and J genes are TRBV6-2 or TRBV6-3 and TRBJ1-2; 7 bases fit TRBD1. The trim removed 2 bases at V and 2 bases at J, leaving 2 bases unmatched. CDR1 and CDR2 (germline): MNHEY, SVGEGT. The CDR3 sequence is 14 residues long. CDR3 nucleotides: TGTGCCAGCAGTTACCTGGGACAGAACTATGGCTACACCTTC. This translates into CASSYLGQNYGYTF.

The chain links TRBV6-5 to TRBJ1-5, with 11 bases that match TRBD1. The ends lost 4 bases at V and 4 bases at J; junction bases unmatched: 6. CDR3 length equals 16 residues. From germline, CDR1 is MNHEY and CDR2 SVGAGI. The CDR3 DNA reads TGTGCCAGCAGTTCCTGGGACAGGGGGAGAAATCAGCCCCAGCATTTT. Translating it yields CASSSWDRGRNQPQHF.

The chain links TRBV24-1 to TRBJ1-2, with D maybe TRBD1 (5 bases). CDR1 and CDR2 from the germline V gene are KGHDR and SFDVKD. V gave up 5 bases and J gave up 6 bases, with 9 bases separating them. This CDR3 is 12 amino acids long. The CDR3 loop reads CATSAGTHGYTF. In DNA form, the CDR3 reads TGTGCCACCAGTGCTGGGACTCATGGCTACACCTTC.

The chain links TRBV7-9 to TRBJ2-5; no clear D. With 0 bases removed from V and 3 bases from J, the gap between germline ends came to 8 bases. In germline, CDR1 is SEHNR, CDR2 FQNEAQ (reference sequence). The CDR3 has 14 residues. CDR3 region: CASSLAQREETQYF. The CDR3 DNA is TGTGCCAGCAGCTTAGCTCAGCGTGAAGAGACCCAGTACTTC.

The CDR3 DNA sequence: TGCGCCAGCAGCTTGTCGGGCAGGGGGGACACCGGGGAGCTGTTTTTT. Protein sequence: CASSLSGRGDTGELFF. V gene TRBV5-1 combines with J gene TRBJ2-2; weak D call: TRBD1 (7 bases). V was cut by 1 base and J by 3 bases, with 13 bases left in between. CDR3 size: 16 residues. The germline V gene has CDR1 SGHRS and CDR2 YFSETQ.

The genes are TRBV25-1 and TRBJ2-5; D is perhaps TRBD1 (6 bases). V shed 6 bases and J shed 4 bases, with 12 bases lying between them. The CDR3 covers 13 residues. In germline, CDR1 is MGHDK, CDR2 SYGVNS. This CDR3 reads CASSRDTPETQYF. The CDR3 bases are TGTGCCAGCAGCCGGGACACCCCAGAGACCCAGTACTTC.

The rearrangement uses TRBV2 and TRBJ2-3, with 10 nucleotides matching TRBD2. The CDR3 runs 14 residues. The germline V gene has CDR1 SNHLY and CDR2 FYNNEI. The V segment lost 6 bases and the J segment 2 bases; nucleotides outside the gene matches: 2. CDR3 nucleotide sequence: TGTGCCAGCAGGCTAGCGGGGGACACAGATACGCAGTATTTT. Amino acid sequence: CASRLAGDTDTQYF.

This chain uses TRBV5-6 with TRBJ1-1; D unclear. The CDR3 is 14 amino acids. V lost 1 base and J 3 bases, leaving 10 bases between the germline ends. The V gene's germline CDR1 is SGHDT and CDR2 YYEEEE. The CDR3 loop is CASSLFTFYTEAFF. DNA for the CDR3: TGTGCCAGCAGCTTGTTCACTTTCTACACTGAAGCTTTCTTT.

The CDR3 sequence is CASREKGYQEEGNTIYF. The CDR3, as DNA: TGTGCCAGCAGGGAAAAGGGATATCAGGAGGAAGGAAACACCATATATTTT. The chain recombines TRBV21-1 with TRBJ1-3. TRBV21-1 is a known pseudogene. The CDR3 has 17 residues.

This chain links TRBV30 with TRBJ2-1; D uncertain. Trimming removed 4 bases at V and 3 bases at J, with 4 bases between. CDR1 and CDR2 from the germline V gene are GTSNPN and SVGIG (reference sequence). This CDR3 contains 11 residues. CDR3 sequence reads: CAWTDYNEQFF. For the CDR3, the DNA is TGTGCCTGGACAGACTACAATGAGCAGTTCTTC.

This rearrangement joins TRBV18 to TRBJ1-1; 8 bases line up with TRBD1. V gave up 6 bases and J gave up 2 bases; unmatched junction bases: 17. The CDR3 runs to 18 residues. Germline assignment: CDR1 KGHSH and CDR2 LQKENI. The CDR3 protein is CASSRAGQGPNLNTEAFF. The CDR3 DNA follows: TGTGCCAGCTCTAGGGCCGGACAGGGCCCTAACCTAAACACTGAAGCTTTCTTT.

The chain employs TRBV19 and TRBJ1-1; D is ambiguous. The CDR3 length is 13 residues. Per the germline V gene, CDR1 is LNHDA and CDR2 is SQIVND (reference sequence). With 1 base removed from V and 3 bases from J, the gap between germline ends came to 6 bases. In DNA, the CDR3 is TGTGCCAGTAGTATAGCCCCTTACACTGAAGCTTTCTTT. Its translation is CASSIAPYTEAFF. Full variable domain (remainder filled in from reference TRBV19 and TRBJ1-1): DGGITQSPKYLFRKEGQNVTLSCEQNLNHDAMYWYRQDPGQGLRLIYYSQIVNDFQKGDIAEGYSVSREKKESFPLTVTSAQKNPTAFYLCASSIAPYTEAFFGQGTRLTVV.

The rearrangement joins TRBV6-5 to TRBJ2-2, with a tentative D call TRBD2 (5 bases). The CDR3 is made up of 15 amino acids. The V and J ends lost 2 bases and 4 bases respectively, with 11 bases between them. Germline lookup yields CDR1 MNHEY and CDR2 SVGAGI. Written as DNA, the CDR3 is TGTGCCAGCAGTTACGAGGGCGGAGGCACCGGGGAGCTGTTTTTT. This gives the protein CASSYEGGGTGELFF.

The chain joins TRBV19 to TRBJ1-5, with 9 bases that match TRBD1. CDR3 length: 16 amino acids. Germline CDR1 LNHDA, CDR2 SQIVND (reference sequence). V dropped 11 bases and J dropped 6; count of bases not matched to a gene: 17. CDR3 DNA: TGTGCCTCAACACCCCTACAGGGGGCAGGGGGTCAGCCCCAGCATTTT. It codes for CASTPLQGAGGQPQHF.

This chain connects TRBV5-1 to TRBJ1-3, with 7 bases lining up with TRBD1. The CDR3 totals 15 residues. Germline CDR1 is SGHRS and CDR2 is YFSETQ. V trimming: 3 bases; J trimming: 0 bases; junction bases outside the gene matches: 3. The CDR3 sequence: CASSSGTDSGNTIYF. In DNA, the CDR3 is TGCGCCAGCAGCTCCGGGACAGACTCTGGAAACACCATATATTTT.

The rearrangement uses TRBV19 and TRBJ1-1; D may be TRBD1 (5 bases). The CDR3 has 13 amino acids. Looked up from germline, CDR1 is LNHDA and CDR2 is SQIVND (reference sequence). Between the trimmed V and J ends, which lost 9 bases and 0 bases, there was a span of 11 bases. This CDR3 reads CASRQFMNTEAFF. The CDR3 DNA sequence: TGTGCCAGCAGACAGTTCATGAACACTGAAGCTTTCTTT.